This entry lists 26 T cell receptor beta chains sequenced from one sample in a study of blood T cell repertoires in COVID-19. The table came from immunoSEQ multiplex PCR; TCRdb's copy has only in-frame clones and leaves some out. The sample consists of about 220,000 clones, 80% to 90% of them appearing once. Sequencing was carried out using peripheral blood. These receptors originate from a young man with active or convalescent COVID-19.

The V gene is TRBV10-3, the J gene TRBJ2-5; 7 bases line up with TRBD1. Germline V CDR1 and CDR2: ENHRY, SYGVKD. Trimming at V came to 11 bases and at J to 5 bases, leaving 17 bases not matched to a gene. The CDR3 covers 15 residues. The CDR3 nucleotides read TGTGCCGTAAAGGGGGCAGGGGATCCATGGGAGACCCAGTACTTC. This gives the protein CAVKGAGDPWETQYF.

The chain uses TRBV11-3 and TRBJ1-6; D unclear. The CDR3 has 13 amino acids. V was clipped by 0 bases and J by 7 bases, with 4 bases between them. Per germline, CDR1 SGHNT and CDR2 YENEEA. The CDR3 spells CASSLDQNSPLHF. CDR3 in DNA: TGTGCCAGCAGCTTAGATCAGAATTCACCCCTCCACTTT.

The chain combines TRBV28 with TRBJ1-5, with D perhaps matching TRBD1 (6 bases). The germline V and J ends were trimmed by 2 bases and 4 bases, with 12 bases remaining between them. CDR1 is MDHEN, CDR2 SYDVKM, per germline. The CDR3 sequence is 15 residues long. CDR3 nucleotide sequence: TGTGCCAGCAGTTTAAGGGACATCCGAAATCAGCCCCAGCATTTT. Protein: CASSLRDIRNQPQHF.

The chain has TRBV11-2 and TRBJ1-5, with D possibly TRBD1 on 6 matching bases. This CDR3 has 14 amino acids. Trimming cost V 6 bases and J 0 bases, with 9 bases left between them. Germline V gene lookup returns CDR1 SGHAT and CDR2 FQNNGV. The DNA of the CDR3 is TGTGCCAGCAGTACGGACAGTAGCAATCAGCCCCAGCATTTT. Residues: CASSTDSSNQPQHF. Variable domain in full (rest from reference TRBV11-2 and TRBJ1-5): EAGVAQSPRYKIIEKRQSVAFWCNPISGHATLYWYQQILGQGPKLLIQFQNNGVVDDSQLPKDRFSAERLKGVDSTLKIQPAKLEDSAVYLCASSTDSSNQPQHFGDGTRLSIL.

The chain has TRBV4-3 and TRBJ2-3, with 9 positions matching TRBD2. V trimming: 0 bases; J trimming: 4 bases; junction bases outside the gene matches: 11. This CDR3 comprises 18 residues. The germline V gene has CDR1 LGHNA and CDR2 YSLEER. The CDR3 DNA is TGCGCCAGCAGCCAAGATCTTCATGGCGGGGGGGTAGCAGATACGCAGTATTTT. Translating it yields CASSQDLHGGGVADTQYF.

This clone came up once. The rearrangement joins TRBV7-9 to TRBJ2-3; 7 bases agree with TRBD2. Per the germline V gene, CDR1 is SEHNR and CDR2 is FQNEAQ (reference sequence). The J segment lost 2 bases and the V segment lost 5 bases, leaving 7 bases of the junction unmatched. This CDR3 is built from 15 residues. The CDR3 coding sequence is TGTGCCAGCAGCCCGACCGGGGGGACCACAGATACGCAGTATTTT. Protein product: CASSPTGGTTDTQYF.

This clone was seen a few times. The chain recombines TRBV5-1 with TRBJ1-2; 10 nucleotides align to TRBD1. The CDR3 covers 16 residues. Per germline, CDR1 SGHRS and CDR2 YFSETQ. The junction had 10 bases not matched to a gene; V was cut back by 4 bases and J by 4 bases. CDR3 in DNA: TGCGCCAGCAGCCGGGGGACAGGGGATTTGATCTATGGCTACACCTTC. Translating gives CASSRGTGDLIYGYTF.

This clone has only a few counts. This chain connects TRBV7-2 to TRBJ1-1, with a possible D match to TRBD1 (5 bases). V was cut by 3 bases and J by 2 bases, with 13 bases left in between. The germline V gene has CDR1 SGHTA and CDR2 FQGNSA. The CDR3 loop spans 15 amino acids. For the CDR3, the DNA is TGTGCCAGCAGCTTCCGGGGAGGGGCAAACACTGAAGCTTTCTTT. The encoded protein is CASSFRGGANTEAFF.

The chain carries TRBV5-1 and TRBJ2-2, with 9 nucleotides matching TRBD2. The CDR3 spans 15 residues. In germline, CDR1 is SGHRS, CDR2 YFSETQ. Unmatched junction bases numbered 3, after V lost 4 bases and J lost 2 bases. CDR3 in amino acids: CASSRLAENTGELFF. The CDR3 DNA sequence: TGCGCCAGCAGCCGACTAGCGGAAAACACCGGGGAGCTGTTTTTT.

The rearrangement uses TRBV3-1 (or the pseudogene TRBV3-2) and TRBJ2-5; D is possibly TRBD2 (5 bases). CDR1 LGHDT and CDR2 YNNKEL come from the germline V gene (reference sequence). The V end lost 3 bases, the J end lost 9 bases, and 8 bases lay between the germline ends. CDR3 length equals 11 residues. The CDR3 DNA reads TGTGCCAGCAGCCAGTCTAGCTCCCAGTACTTC. This codes for CASSQSSSQYF.

The chain joins TRBV4-2 to TRBJ1-2; 10 positions match TRBD1. The CDR3 covers 13 residues. Germline V gene sequence: CDR1 LGHNA, CDR2 YNFKEQ. J was trimmed by 6 bases and V by 4 bases; bases with no gene match: 2. The CDR3, as DNA: TGTGCCAGCAGCCCGGGACAGGGGAATGGCTACACCTTC. Translated, it gives CASSPGQGNGYTF.

J is TRBJ2-3 and V is TRBV7-3; 15 nucleotides line up with TRBD2. Germline V gives CDR1 SGHTA, CDR2 FQGTGA. The CDR3 is 18 amino acids. Losses at the gene ends were 5 bases for V and 5 bases for J; bases not matched to a gene: 11. The CDR3 here is CASSPSAGLAGGRDTQYF. The CDR3 DNA sequence: TGTGCCAGCAGCCCGTCAGCGGGACTAGCGGGGGGAAGAGATACGCAGTATTTT.

The chain carries TRBV11-2 and TRBJ2-5; TRBD2 matches 11 bases. V trimming: 2 bases; J trimming: 2 bases; junction bases outside the gene matches: 4. Germline lookup yields CDR1 SGHAT and CDR2 FQNNGV. The CDR3 has 16 amino acids. The CDR3 DNA reads as TGTGCCAGCAGCTTATTCACTAGCGGGGGTCAAGAGACCCAGTACTTC. Residues: CASSLFTSGGQETQYF.

The rearrangement joins TRBV10-3 to TRBJ2-2, with 13 bases aligning to TRBD2. CDR1 is ENHRY, CDR2 SYGVKD, per germline. V dropped 4 bases and J dropped 3; count of bases not matched to a gene: 2. This CDR3 comprises 16 residues. The CDR3 here is CAISALAGGYTGELFF. DNA for the CDR3: TGTGCCATCAGTGCACTAGCGGGAGGGTACACCGGGGAGCTGTTTTTT.

V is TRBV5-1 and J is TRBJ1-3; D call uncertain. Trimming took off 4 bases at V and 4 bases at J, with 15 bases between the two ends. The CDR3 is 15 residues long. Germline V gives CDR1 SGHRS, CDR2 YFSETQ. As DNA, the CDR3 is TGCGCCAGCAGCCCAGGACCGGGGTCGGGAAACACCATATATTTT. Protein: CASSPGPGSGNTIYF.

This sequence joins TRBV6-5 and TRBJ2-7, with a tentative D call TRBD1 (6 bases). Germline CDR1 and CDR2: MNHEY and SVGAGI. The CDR3 length is 14 residues. V gave up 6 bases and J gave up 7 bases, with 19 bases separating them. The CDR3, as DNA: TGTGCCAGCAGGGGGATTGCAGGGGTTGATGAGCAGTACTTC. It is translated as CASRGIAGVDEQYF.

A word on this clone: Other DNA sequences in this sample translate to the same CDR3. This sequence joins TRBV7-2 and TRBJ2-1; maybe TRBD2 (7 bases). CDR1 is SGHTA and CDR2 is FQGNSA in the germline V gene. This CDR3 spans 15 amino acids. The V end was cut by 3 bases, the J end by 4 bases, with 13 bases between. CDR3: CASSLGGGLYNEQFF. In DNA form, the CDR3 reads TGTGCCAGCAGCTTGGGGGGGGGCCTTTACAATGAGCAGTTCTTC.

The V and J genes are TRBV7-3 and TRBJ2-5; 7 bases match TRBD1. Per germline, CDR1 SGHTA and CDR2 FQGTGA. Trimming removed 4 bases from V and 4 bases from J; junction bases left unmatched: 9. This CDR3 is built from 15 residues. The CDR3 region is CASSSPLTGVETQYF. As DNA, the CDR3 is TGTGCCAGCAGCTCCCCTTTAACAGGGGTAGAGACCCAGTACTTC.

This sequence joins TRBV6-5 and TRBJ1-1; TRBD1 matches 7 bases. Germline V gene sequence: CDR1 MNHEY, CDR2 SVGAGI. The CDR3 runs to 14 residues. J was trimmed by 7 bases and V by 2 bases; bases with no gene match: 7. The CDR3: CASSYGPGTVEAFF. Written as DNA, the CDR3 is TGTGCCAGCAGTTACGGACCTGGGACAGTTGAAGCTTTCTTT.

Only one count was recorded for this clone. V gene TRBV6-5 combines with J gene TRBJ2-7; D unclear. Germline CDR1 is MNHEY and CDR2 is SVGAGI. There are 13 residues in the CDR3. V was pared by 4 bases and J by 7 bases, with 14 bases between. The CDR3 coding sequence is TGTGCCAGCAGTTCCGTCGTCGGTCCTGAGCAGTACTTC. It translates to CASSSVVGPEQYF.

J is TRBJ1-1 and V is TRBV6-5; D is undetermined. The CDR3 has 15 amino acids. The V and J ends lost 0 bases and 1 base respectively, with 9 bases between them. Germline assignment: CDR1 MNHEY and CDR2 SVGAGI. The CDR3 reads CASSYSINGNTEAFF. CDR3 DNA: TGTGCCAGCAGTTACTCGATTAACGGGAACACTGAAGCTTTCTTT.

To note about this clone: This CDR3 is also generated by other DNA sequences in the sample. The chain employs TRBV5-1 and TRBJ1-1; 9 nucleotides match TRBD1. Germline values: CDR1 SGHRS, CDR2 YFSETQ. The CDR3 length is 15 residues. Trimming removed 0 bases from V and 4 bases from J; junction bases left unmatched: 4. CDR3 sequence reads: CASSLAGQGVTEAFF. CDR3 nucleotides: TGCGCCAGCAGCTTGGCGGGACAGGGCGTCACTGAAGCTTTCTTT.

This clone was recorded a few times. The rearrangement links TRBV7-2 to TRBJ1-3; D might be TRBD1 (5 bases). Germline V lookup: CDR1 SGHTA, CDR2 FQGNSA. The CDR3 has 17 amino acids. The germline V and J ends were trimmed by 0 bases and 4 bases, with 16 bases remaining between them. The CDR3 bases are TGTGCCAGCAGCTTAGCCGGTGGGCAGGGAGGAGGAAACACCATATATTTT. Amino acids: CASSLAGGQGGGNTIYF.

The gene calls are TRBV3-1 (or the pseudogene TRBV3-2) and TRBJ2-1; D possibly corresponds to TRBD1 (6 bases). V gave up 0 bases and J gave up 10 bases, with 19 bases separating them. The CDR3 sequence is 16 residues long. Germline values: CDR1 LGHDT, CDR2 YNNKEL (reference sequence). The CDR3 DNA reads TGTGCCAGCAGCCAAGAGTCAACGTCTAGGGGGTTGGAGCAGTTCTTC. Its protein product is CASSQESTSRGLEQFF.

This sequence joins TRBV5-8 and TRBJ2-3, with 10 bases matching TRBD1. Unmatched junction bases numbered 5, after V lost 4 bases and J lost 6 bases. In germline, CDR1 is SGHTS, CDR2 YDEGEE. This CDR3 has 14 residues. CDR3 sequence (DNA): TGTGCCAGCAGCCGACAGGGGGCCGGGGATACGCAGTATTTT. Protein: CASSRQGAGDTQYF.

This clone was observed a single time. The chain recombines TRBV7-9 with TRBJ2-7, with D perhaps TRBD1 (6 bases). The CDR3 spans 17 residues. Germline CDR1 and CDR2: SEHNR and FQNEAQ (reference sequence). Trimming left V 4 bases short and J 2 bases short, with 21 bases between. The CDR3 coding sequence is TGTGCCAGCAGCTCCTCCCGACGACAGGCTATCGCCTACGAGCAGTACTTC. It yields the protein CASSSSRRQAIAYEQYF.